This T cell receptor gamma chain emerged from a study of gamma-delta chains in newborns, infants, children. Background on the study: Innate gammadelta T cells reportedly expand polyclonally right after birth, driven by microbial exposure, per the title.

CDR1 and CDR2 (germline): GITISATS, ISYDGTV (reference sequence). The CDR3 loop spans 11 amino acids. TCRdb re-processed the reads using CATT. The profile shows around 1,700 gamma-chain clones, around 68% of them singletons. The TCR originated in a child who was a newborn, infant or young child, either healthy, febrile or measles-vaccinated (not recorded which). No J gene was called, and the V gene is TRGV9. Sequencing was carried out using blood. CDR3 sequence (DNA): TGTGCCTTGTGGGAGGGAGCAAACAAACTCTTT. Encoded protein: CALWEGANKLF.